This T cell receptor (beta chain) was obtained from a study of spatial heterogeneity in lung cancer. As for time point: sample taken at primary tumor resection. The donor population consisted of 72 patients with untreated, early-stage non-small cell lung cancer. TCRdb reprocessed the 5' RACE reads with MiXCR, giving one entry per CDR3 protein. Of more than 7,500 distinct CDR3 sequences in the sample, roughly 4.3% are singletons; the top ten hold over 25%. CDR1 is MNHEY, CDR2 SVGEGT, per germline. The CDR3 totals 17 residues. Trimming stripped 6 bases from V and 8 bases from J, with 28 bases between. The rearrangement joins TRBV6-2 or TRBV6-3 to TRBJ1-2; weak D call: TRBD1 (5 bases). The sequencing used PBMCs, collected at surgery. The TCR comes from a male donor with early-stage non-small cell lung cancer. CDR3 in amino acids: CASRNGGLSGAHGGYTF. The CDR3 nucleotides are TGTGCCAGCAGAAATGGGGGATTATCCGGGGCCCATGGCGGCTACACCTTC.